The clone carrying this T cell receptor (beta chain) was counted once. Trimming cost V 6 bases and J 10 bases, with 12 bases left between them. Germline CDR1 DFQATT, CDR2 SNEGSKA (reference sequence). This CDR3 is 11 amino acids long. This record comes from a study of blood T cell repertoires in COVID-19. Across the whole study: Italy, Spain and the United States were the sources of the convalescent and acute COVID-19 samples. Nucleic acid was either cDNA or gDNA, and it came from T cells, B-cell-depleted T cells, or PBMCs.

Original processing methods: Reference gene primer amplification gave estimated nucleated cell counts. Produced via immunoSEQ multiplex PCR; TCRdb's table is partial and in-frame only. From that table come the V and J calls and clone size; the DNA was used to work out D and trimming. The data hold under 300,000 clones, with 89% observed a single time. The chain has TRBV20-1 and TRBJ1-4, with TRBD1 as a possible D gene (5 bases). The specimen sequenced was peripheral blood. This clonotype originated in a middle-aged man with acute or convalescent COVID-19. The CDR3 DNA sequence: TGCAGTGCACGTGACGGGGGAAAACTGTTTTTT. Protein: CSARDGGKLFF.